This T cell receptor (beta chain) was identified in a study of T cell repertoires in ileal Crohn's disease. In the study overall: At postoperative colonoscopy, neoterminal ileum biopsies were taken as M6.

Libraries were prepared by immunoSEQ multiplex PCR; TCRdb keeps only in-frame clonotypes and omits some of them. This sample has about 60,000 clones, with approximately 91% found just once. As concerns this clone: Its antigen is not known.

The time point here: neoterminal ileum biopsy at postoperative endoscopy, about 6 months after surgery. Overall study findings and caveats: Every patient over 26.8% clonality showed endoscopic recurrence.

Sequences were obtained from ileal tissue. This sequence originates from an adult with Crohn's disease.

The CDR3 sequence: CASKGGGLNTEAFF. The CDR3 nucleotides read TGCGCCAGCAAAGGGGGGGGGCTGAACACTGAAGCTTTCTTT. V and J are TRBV5-1 and TRBJ1-1; perhaps TRBD1 as D (6 bases). This CDR3 comprises 14 residues. Trimming cost V 6 bases and J 0 bases, with 12 bases left between them. Germline V gene data show CDR1 as SGHRS and CDR2 as YFSETQ.